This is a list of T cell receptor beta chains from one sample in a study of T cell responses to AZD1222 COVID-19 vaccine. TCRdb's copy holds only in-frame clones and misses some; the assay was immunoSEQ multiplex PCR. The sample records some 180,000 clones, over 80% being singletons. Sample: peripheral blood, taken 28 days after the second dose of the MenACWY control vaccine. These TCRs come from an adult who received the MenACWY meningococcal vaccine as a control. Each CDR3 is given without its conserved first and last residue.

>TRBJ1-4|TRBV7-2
ASSLGGQGNEKLF
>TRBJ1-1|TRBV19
ASSIRGGGNTEAF
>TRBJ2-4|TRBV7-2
ASSYRTGAEGPKNIQY
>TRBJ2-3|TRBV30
AWCESTDTQY
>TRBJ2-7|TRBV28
ASSSVAPPSEQY
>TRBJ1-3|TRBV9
ASSVQGNTIY
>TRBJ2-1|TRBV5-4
ASSLTRDPYNEQF
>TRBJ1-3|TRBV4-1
ASSLQGGGSGNTIY
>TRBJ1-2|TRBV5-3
ARSLDLILYGYT
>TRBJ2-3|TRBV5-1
ASSLGLAGGRFGDTQY
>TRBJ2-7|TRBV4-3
ASSQDSLSYEQY
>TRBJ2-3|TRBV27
ASSWASGGAGRSTDTQY
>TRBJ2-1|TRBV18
ASFSDRHNEQF
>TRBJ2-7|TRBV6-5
ASSSLGAGIVEQY
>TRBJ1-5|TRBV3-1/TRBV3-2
ASSQGYGYGQPQH
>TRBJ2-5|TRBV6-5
ASSRVGPETQY
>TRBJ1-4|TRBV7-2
ASSPFLNEKLF
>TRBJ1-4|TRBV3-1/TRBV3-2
ASSQAGTNAATNEKLF
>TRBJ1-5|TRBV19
ASSQGSQPQH
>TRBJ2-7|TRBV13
ASSYDYEQY